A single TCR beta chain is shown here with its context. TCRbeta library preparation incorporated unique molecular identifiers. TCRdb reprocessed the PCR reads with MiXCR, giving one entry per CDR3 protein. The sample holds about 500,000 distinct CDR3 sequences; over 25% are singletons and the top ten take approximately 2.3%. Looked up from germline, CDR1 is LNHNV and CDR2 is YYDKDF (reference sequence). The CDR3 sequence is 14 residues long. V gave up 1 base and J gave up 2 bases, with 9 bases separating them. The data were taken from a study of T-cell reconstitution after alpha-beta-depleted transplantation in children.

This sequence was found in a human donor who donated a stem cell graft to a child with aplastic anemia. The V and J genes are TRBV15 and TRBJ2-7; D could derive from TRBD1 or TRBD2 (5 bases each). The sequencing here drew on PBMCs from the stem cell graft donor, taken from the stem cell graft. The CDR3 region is CATSRVPGPYEQYF. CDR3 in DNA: TGTGCCACCAGCAGAGTTCCGGGGCCCTACGAGCAGTACTTC.